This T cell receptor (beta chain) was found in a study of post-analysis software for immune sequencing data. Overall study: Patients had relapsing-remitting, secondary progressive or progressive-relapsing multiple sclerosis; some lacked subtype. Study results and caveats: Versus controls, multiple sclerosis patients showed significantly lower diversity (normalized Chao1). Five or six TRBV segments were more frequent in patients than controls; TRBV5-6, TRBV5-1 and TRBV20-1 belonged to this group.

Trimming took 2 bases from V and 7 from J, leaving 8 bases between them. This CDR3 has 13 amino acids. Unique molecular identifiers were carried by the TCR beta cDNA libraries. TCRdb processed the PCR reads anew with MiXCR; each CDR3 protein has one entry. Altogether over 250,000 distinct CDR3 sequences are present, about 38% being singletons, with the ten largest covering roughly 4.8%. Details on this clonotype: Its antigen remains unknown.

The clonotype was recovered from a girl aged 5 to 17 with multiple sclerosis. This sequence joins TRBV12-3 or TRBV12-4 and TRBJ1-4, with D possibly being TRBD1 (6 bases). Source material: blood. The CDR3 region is CASSLSGVEKLFF. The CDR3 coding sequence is TGTGCCAGCAGTTTATCAGGGGTTGAAAAACTGTTTTTT.